This T cell receptor beta chain was recovered during a study of blood T cell repertoires in COVID-19. Study summary: Acute and convalescent COVID-19 specimens originated in the United States, Italy and Spain. Nucleic acid was either cDNA or gDNA, and it came from T cells, B-cell-depleted T cells, or PBMCs.

Followed longitudinally, the Seattle patients had been enrolled during active infection. Repertoires were generated with immunoSEQ multiplex PCR, while TCRdb's copy carries only in-frame clones and drops some. The repertoire holds about 300,000 clones, with nearly 90% as singletons. The V and J ends lost 3 bases and 8 bases, in that order; junction bases with no gene match: 15. This CDR3 is built from 16 residues. Germline V lookup: CDR1 LNHNV, CDR2 YYDKDF (reference sequence). Sequencing was performed on peripheral blood. The chain couples TRBV15 to TRBJ1-2; 7 bases agree with TRBD1. This receptor was identified in a woman aged 25 to 45 with COVID-19, enrolled during active disease. The CDR3 DNA is TGTGCCACCAGCAGGGAGGCCCAGACAGGGCCCCTCGGCTACACCTTC. It translates to CATSREAQTGPLGYTF.